The T cell receptor (beta chain) under discussion was sequenced for a study of T cell responses to AZD1222 COVID-19 vaccine. Points on this clone: No antigen is known for it.

Broader study findings: Only 6 or 7 individuals given AZD1222 were seropositive at baseline. Following two doses of AZD1222, Spike-specific TCR breadth and depth rose. Repertoires in all cases were sampled only once the peak T cell response had passed. The sample set comprised mostly white British donors with more females, and clonal diversity was possibly underestimated.

Measured with immunoSEQ multiplex PCR; TCRdb has only the in-frame clones, and not every one. The profile shows around 150,000 clones, around 94% of them singletons. In germline, CDR1 is SGHNT, CDR2 YYREEE (reference sequence). Losses at the gene ends were 4 bases for V and 2 bases for J; bases not matched to a gene: 8. The CDR3 contains 17 residues. The receptor was derived from an adult in good health. The input for sequencing was peripheral blood, taken on day 0 of AZD1222 vaccination. The chain is built from TRBV5-4 and TRBJ2-2; 10 nucleotides match TRBD2. CDR3 DNA: TGTGCCAGCAGCCCGTGGGCTAGCGGGAGAAACACCGGGGAGCTGTTTTTT. It translates to CASSPWASGRNTGELFF.